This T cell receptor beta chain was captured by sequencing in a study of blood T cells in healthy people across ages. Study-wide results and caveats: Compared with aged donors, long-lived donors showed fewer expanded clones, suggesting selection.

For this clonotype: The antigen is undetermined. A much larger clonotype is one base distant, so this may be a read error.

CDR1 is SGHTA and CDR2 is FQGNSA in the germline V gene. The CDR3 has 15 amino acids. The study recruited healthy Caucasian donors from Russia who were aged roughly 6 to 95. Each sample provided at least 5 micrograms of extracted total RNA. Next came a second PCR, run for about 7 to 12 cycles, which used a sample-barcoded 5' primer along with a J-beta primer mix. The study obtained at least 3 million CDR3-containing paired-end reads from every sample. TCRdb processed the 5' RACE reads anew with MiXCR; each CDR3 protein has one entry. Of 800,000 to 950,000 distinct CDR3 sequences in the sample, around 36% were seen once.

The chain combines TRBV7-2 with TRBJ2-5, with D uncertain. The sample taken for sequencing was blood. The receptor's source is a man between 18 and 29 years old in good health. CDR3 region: CASSLLGRSQEAQYF. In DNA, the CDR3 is TGTGCCAGCAGCCTGTTAGGCAGGTCCCAAGAGGCCCAGTACTTC.